This T cell receptor (beta chain) was captured by sequencing in a study of control samples from healthy donors and cancer patients. Germline V gene data show CDR1 as SQVTM and CDR2 as ANQGSEA. The CDR3 length is 16 residues. V shed 2 bases and J shed 3 bases, with 18 bases lying between them. Data came from immunoSEQ multiplex PCR; TCRdb stores just in-frame clones and leaves some out. The sample includes 100,000 to 150,000 clones, around 87% seen only once; the top ten take about 8.7%. Sequences were obtained from blood. The source of this sequence is a man aged 40-55 years in good health. J is TRBJ2-3 and V is TRBV29-1; a weak D match, TRBD2 (7 bases). CDR3 in amino acids: CSVEQLRGGATDTQYF. As DNA, the CDR3 is TGCAGCGTTGAACAGCTTAGAGGGGGGGCTACAGATACGCAGTATTTT.